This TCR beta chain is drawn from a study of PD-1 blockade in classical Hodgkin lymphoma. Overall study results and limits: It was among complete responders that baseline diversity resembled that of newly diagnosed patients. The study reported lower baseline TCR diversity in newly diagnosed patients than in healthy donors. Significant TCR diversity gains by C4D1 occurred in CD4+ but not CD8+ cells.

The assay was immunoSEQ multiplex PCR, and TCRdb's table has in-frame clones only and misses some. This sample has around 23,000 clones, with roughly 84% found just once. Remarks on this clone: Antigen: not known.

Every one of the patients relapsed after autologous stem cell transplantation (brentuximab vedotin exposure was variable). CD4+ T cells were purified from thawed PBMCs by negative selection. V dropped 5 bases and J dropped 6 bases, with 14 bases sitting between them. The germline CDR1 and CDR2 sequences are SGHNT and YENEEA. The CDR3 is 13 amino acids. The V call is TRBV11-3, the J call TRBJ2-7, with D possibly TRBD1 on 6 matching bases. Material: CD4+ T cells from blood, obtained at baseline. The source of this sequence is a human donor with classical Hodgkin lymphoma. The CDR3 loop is CASSQQLGGEQYF. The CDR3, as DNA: TGTGCCAGCAGCCAACAGTTAGGGGGCGAGCAGTACTTC.